This TCR beta chain was recorded in a study of blood T cell repertoires in COVID-19. About the study: Some COVID-19 samples were acute and others convalescent; all came from the United States, Italy and Spain.

Under the authors' procedure: Counts of nucleated cells, estimated from reference gene primer amplification, were obtained. Generated by immunoSEQ multiplex PCR, the TCRdb table keeps only in-frame clones and is missing some. The V and J calls and the clone size are those of that table, but D and trimming were determined from the DNA. Found here are fewer than 250,000 clones, under 90% of them singletons; the top ten hold about 4.5%. The CDR3 sequence is 14 residues long. The V gene end was trimmed by 4 bases and the J gene end by 7 bases; junction bases not matched to a gene: 6. Germline V lookup: CDR1 SGHRS, CDR2 YFSETQ.

The rearrangement uses TRBV5-1 and TRBJ1-1, with 11 bases fitting TRBD1. This receptor was identified in a man over 45 with acute or convalescent COVID-19. The sample comprised peripheral blood. As DNA, the CDR3 is TGCGCCAGCAGCCTCGGGACAGGGGGTAGTGAAGCTTTCTTT. Protein product: CASSLGTGGSEAFF.